This TCR beta chain was observed in a study of read filtering for tumor transcriptome and immune sequencing. About the study: The cohort had some 16 men and around 15 women aged roughly 47 to 90, mean approximately 66 years. DNase treatment preceded whole-transcriptome library preparation. Whole-study findings and limits: IR-seq and RNA-seq agreed better without single-read clonotypes.

Molecular barcoded adaptors covering alpha/delta and beta/gamma chains were used on roughly 400 ng RNA. TCRdb reprocessed the reads with MiXCR, giving one entry per CDR3 protein. The top ten hold about 16% of the sample, which has more than 45,000 distinct CDR3 sequences, roughly 18% seen once. Germline loops: CDR1 SGHNT, CDR2 YYREEE (reference sequence). The CDR3 is 14 residues long. Regarding this clonotype: What it recognizes is unknown. Mismatch with germline at one junction end may stem from a read error.

V and J are TRBV5-4 and TRBJ1-5; a possible D gene is TRBD1 (5 bases). Input material: a population of CD138-negative cells sorted from bone marrow. The clonotype was recovered from a donor aged 40 or older with multiple myeloma. The DNA of the CDR3 is TGTGCTAGCAGCTTAGGCAGGGAAGGGCAGCCCCAGCATTTT. This translates into CASSLGREGQPQHF.